This entry lists 4 T cell receptor beta chains sequenced from one sample in a study of identical twins. TCRdb processed the 5' RACE reads anew with MiXCR; each CDR3 protein has one entry. The sample contains about 100,000 distinct CDR3 sequences, under 6.5% of which appear only once. Sample: memory T cells sorted from blood. These receptor sequences come from a woman aged 45-65 years in good health.

This clonotype was recorded many times. This sequence joins TRBV5-1 and TRBJ2-2; D is uncertain. Germline assignment: CDR1 SGHRS and CDR2 YFSETQ. V gave up 3 bases and J gave up 1 base, with 4 bases separating them. This CDR3 contains 13 residues. The CDR3, as DNA: TGCGCCAGCAGCTGGGGGAACACCGGGGAGCTGTTTTTT. Its protein product is CASSWGNTGELFF.

This clonotype was detected many times. This chain joins TRBV6-5 and TRBJ2-2, with D possibly being TRBD1 (6 bases). V was clipped by 5 bases and J by 5 bases, with 15 bases between them. From germline, CDR1 is MNHEY and CDR2 SVGAGI. This CDR3 contains 15 residues. The CDR3 protein is CASSITGLRTGELFF. The CDR3 nucleotides are TGTGCCAGCAGTATTACAGGGCTTCGGACCGGGGAGCTGTTTTTT.

This clonotype came up many times. The gene calls are TRBV5-1 and TRBJ1-1, with a possible D match to TRBD1 (6 bases). The CDR3 length is 18 residues. Trimming took 3 bases from V and 3 from J, leaving 24 bases between them. CDR1 is SGHRS and CDR2 is YFSETQ in the germline V gene. The CDR3 bases are TGCGCCAGCAGCTCAACCGGGACACCCCTAGTAGTGGACACTGAAGCTTTCTTT. Residues: CASSSTGTPLVVDTEAFF.

This clonotype was counted a few times. The genes are TRBV18 and TRBJ1-4; D remains unclear. In germline, CDR1 is KGHSH, CDR2 LQKENI. The V and J ends lost 4 bases and 4 bases respectively, with 10 bases between them. The CDR3 spans 14 residues. The CDR3: CASSRVSFNEKLFF. As DNA, the CDR3 is TGTGCCAGCTCACGAGTCAGCTTTAATGAAAAACTGTTTTTT.